The present TCR beta chain was sequenced within a study of beta chain features in type 1 diabetes. With respect to this clone: As yet, its antigen is unknown.

Trimming left V 1 base short and J 3 bases short, with 7 bases between. CDR3 size: 14 residues. Germline CDR1 is SGHTA and CDR2 is FQGNSA. Whole-study results and caveats: Any role of HLA type in TCRB rearrangement remained unresolved here. A potential PCR bias toward shorter templates would be equal in patient and control samples. In all four CD4+ subsets, TCRB CDR3 length was significantly, moderately reduced in type 1 diabetes.

Expressed TCRB transcripts were sequenced because the isolated RNA had all been reverse transcribed beforehand. The assay was immunoSEQ multiplex PCR, and TCRdb's table has in-frame clones only and misses some. The table has approximately 250,000 clones, roughly 25% seen once. The receptor's source is a woman under 40 with type 1 diabetes. Sequenced input: naive CD4+ T cells from blood. The chain couples TRBV7-2 to TRBJ2-1; no reliable D call. The CDR3 protein is CASSLVSNYNEQFF. CDR3 nucleotides: TGTGCCAGCAGCTTAGTAAGCAACTACAATGAGCAGTTCTTC.